The clone carrying this T cell receptor beta chain was recorded at least ten times. The data originate from a study of T-cell reconstitution after alpha-beta-depleted transplantation in children. Deletions cut 3 bases from V and 0 bases from J, with 12 bases between. The CDR3 contains 16 residues. This sample's TCRbeta library carried unique molecular identifier barcodes. TCRdb processed the PCR reads anew with MiXCR; each CDR3 protein has one entry. This sample has hundreds of thousands of distinct CDR3 sequences; 9.5% to 15% occur once, and the top ten carry 2% to 3%. The receptor's source is a human donor who donated a stem cell graft to a child with acute lymphoblastic leukemia. V is TRBV12-3 or TRBV12-4 and J is TRBJ1-5; a possible D gene is TRBD1 (6 bases). The sequencing used PBMCs from the stem cell graft donor, collected from the stem cell graft. The DNA of the CDR3 is TGTGCCAGCAGTTTTGGCAGGGGAAATAGCAATCAGCCCCAGCATTTT. Encoded protein: CASSFGRGNSNQPQHF.